The T cell receptor (beta chain) under discussion was sequenced for a study of blood T cell repertoires in COVID-19. The wider study: The United States, Italy and Spain provided the acute and convalescent COVID-19 samples.

Assay used: immunoSEQ multiplex PCR; TCRdb lists only in-frame clones, some missing. Of about 280,000 clones listed, roughly 85% were seen once; the top ten hold approximately 5%. This CDR3 comprises 15 residues. V was shortened by 6 bases and J by 1 base, with 13 bases between the two germline ends. Germline V lookup: CDR1 MNHEY, CDR2 SVGAGI. The TCR comes from a man aged 50 to 59 with active or convalescent COVID-19. The sample comprised peripheral blood. V usage is TRBV6-5 and J usage is TRBJ1-3; D is unclear. This CDR3 is CASRPRRESGNTIYF. CDR3 nucleotide sequence: TGTGCCAGCAGACCCCGGCGGGAATCTGGAAACACCATATATTTT.